One TCR beta chain is described in this entry. This clonotype has a handful of counts. The target of this receptor is not known. No much larger clonotype is one base removed from it; base qualities were not supplied. This sample stems from a study of T cells in Graves' hyperthyroidism and ophthalmopathy (dated 2019 in TCRdb). Describing the broader study: Peripheral blood samples were taken at initial diagnosis, before any treatment was given. TCR V-J signatures able to tell the groups apart were searched for in a discovery cohort of around 95 patients, of whom more than 40 had Graves' ophthalmopathy and 57 had stable Graves' hyperthyroidism. Prospective prediction of ophthalmopathy was tested in an independent validation cohort consisting of under 20 hyperthyroidism patients and around 16 patients who later progressed to ophthalmopathy. The 75 to 100 discovery patients were randomly split 7:3 into training and test sets. Thyroid tissue and blood T-cell repertoires from about 6 Graves' hyperthyroidism patients were also compared in the study. After blood sampling, hyperthyroidism patients were treated with methimazole at a starting dose of 30 mg daily, and ophthalmopathy patients were treated with high-dose intravenous methylprednisolone. TCR Vbeta CDR3 sequencing of fewer than 150 peripheral blood samples (roughly 41 ophthalmopathy, under 80 hyperthyroidism and some 17 progressor patients) is reported in the paper.

Findings and caveats that apply to the study as a whole: Sample size was not statistically predetermined, and blinding of investigators to group allocation was not performed. In validation, the model predicted progression to ophthalmopathy a median of roughly 6.2 months before onset, with approximately 68% sensitivity and around 76% specificity. Most expanded thyroid clonotypes (frequency above 0.001) were also detected in blood, a finding suggesting that blood repertoires may reflect thyroid immune responses. A 13 V-J signature model separated ophthalmopathy from stable hyperthyroidism, with approximately 86% sensitivity and roughly 82% specificity in cross-validation and 80%/75% in testing.

Stable Graves' hyperthyroidism was defined as the absence of progression to ophthalmopathy over 18 months of follow-up. Hyperthyroidism patients were newly diagnosed, had a disease duration of under 2 months, and were aged 18 to 65 years. The study excluded patients with uncontrolled infections, other autoimmune diseases, pregnancy or lactation. Clinical symptoms, serum thyroxine and TRAb, thyroid ultrasound, and orbital computed tomography formed the basis for the diagnoses. PBMCs were isolated from about 9.2 ml of fresh peripheral blood by Ficoll-Paque density gradient centrifugation. Total RNA was extracted with Trizol reagent, and quality was checked on an Agilent 2100 Bioanalyzer. Including cysteine and phenylalanine, the CDR3 has 13 amino acids. CDR3 DNA is the only sequence kept; it has 39 bases, read in frame from the first base. From the germline V gene, CDR1 is MGHDK and CDR2 is SYGVNS. V is reduced by 4 bases and J by 8 bases, leaving a spacing of 14 bases between them.

The TCR beta CDR3 regions were amplified from RNA transcripts. The TCR CDR3 was subjected to a first round of RT-PCR using the HTBI primer set and the Qiagen OneStep RT-PCR kit. A second multiplex PCR round built the libraries, followed by size selection and purification. The libraries were sequenced on an Illumina HiSeq2000 using paired-end 100 bp reads. As for the authors' bioinformatics: SOAPnuke was used to process the raw data, with reads discarded if the reads contained adapters or uncalled bases, had a mean Phred below 15, or lacked an exact constant-primer or identifier match. COPE v1.2.5 was used to merge high-quality paired reads, and clonotypes were defined as unique nucleotide sequences. Clonotypes were aligned to IMGT TRBV, TRBD and TRBJ reference segments using MiTCR v1.1. Analysis was restricted to V-J combinations with a frequency above 0.0001, which covered about 99% of repertoires. The TCS score was defined as F50 (clonal expansion) divided by E x V (chaos), with BLOSUM62-based TCRdist calculated between CDR3 peptides within each V-J. Welch's t-statistics and random forest reduced some 510 V-J features to under 15, which were used in a naive Bayes classifier (R e1071). TCRdb trimmed public reads at Q25 via fastp, called clones via MiXCR and kept in-frame beta chains. Rows matching on CDR3 protein sequence are summarized as one entry with the most common DNA and genes. These V and J calls rely on TCRdb rather than the paper's analysis. The sample table records hundreds of thousands of distinct CDR3 sequences; approximately 15% of these occur just once. The ten largest clones represent around 19% of the sample.

The receptor's source is a woman between 18 and 29 years old with Graves' hyperthyroidism. Specimen: blood. This chain is built from TRBV25-1 and TRBJ1-2; the D gene cannot be resolved reliably. The DNA sequence reads TGTGCCAGCAGTGCTCCTTCTACGGGAGGCTACACCTTC. This translates into CASSAPSTGGYTF.